A single sample gave rise to the 24 T cell receptor beta chains below, sequenced in a study of naive and memory T cell subsets. Study outcomes and limitations: Possibly reflecting memory cells re-expressing CD45RA, a few larger clonotypes occurred in naive repertoires, especially CD8.

An equimolar mix of two oligonucleotides served as the beta constant-region primer for TRBC1 and TRBC2. Four rounds of PCR amplified the ligated cDNA using nested alpha and beta constant-region primers plus SP2. TCRdb reprocessed the UMI-ligation and nested PCR reads with MiXCR, giving one entry per CDR3 protein. The table lists around 93,000 distinct CDR3 sequences, about 11% of them singletons. The antigens these receptors bind are not known. The sequenced material came from naive CD4+ T cells from blood. Receptors originate from a human donor in good health.

This sequence joins TRBV10-3 and TRBJ2-7; 9 positions agree with TRBD2. The germline gives CDR1 ENHRY, CDR2 SYGVKD. The CDR3 has 19 amino acids. J gave up 3 bases and V 0 bases, and 15 bases lay outside the gene matches. The CDR3 is CAISESTGDWTAGGYEQYF. For the CDR3, the DNA is TGTGCCATCAGTGAGTCGACTGGGGACTGGACAGCGGGAGGCTACGAGCAGTACTTC.

The chain combines TRBV7-2 with TRBJ1-1; a possible D gene is TRBD1 (5 bases). The CDR3 loop spans 15 amino acids. Per germline, CDR1 SGHTA and CDR2 FQGNSA. V was trimmed by 0 bases and J by 5 bases, leaving 13 bases between them. CDR3: CASSLASGWGTEAFF. The CDR3 bases are TGTGCCAGCAGCTTAGCTTCTGGGTGGGGGACTGAAGCTTTCTTT.

This clonotype has a count of ten or more. The chain employs TRBV30 and TRBJ2-6; D gene uncertain. CDR3 length: 11 amino acids. The germline V gene encodes CDR1 GTSNPN and CDR2 SVGIG (reference sequence). V was shortened by 5 bases and J by 7 bases, with 6 bases between the two germline ends. CDR3 residues: CAWSSANVLTF. The CDR3, as DNA: TGTGCCTGGTCAAGTGCCAACGTCCTGACTTTC.

The V and J genes are TRBV7-2 and TRBJ1-1, with D possibly TRBD1 on 5 matching bases. Germline V CDR1 and CDR2: SGHTA, FQGNSA. Trimming took 3 bases from V and 7 from J, leaving 9 bases between them. The CDR3 is 12 amino acids. CDR3 sequence: CASSFRDGEAFF. CDR3 sequence (DNA): TGTGCCAGCAGCTTCAGGGACGGTGAAGCTTTCTTT.

This clonotype has more than one count but fewer than ten. The rearrangement links TRBV2 to TRBJ2-3, with 11 bases aligning to TRBD1. The ends lost 6 bases at V and 10 bases at J; junction bases unmatched: 12. The CDR3 extends over 15 amino acids. Germline V gene sequence: CDR1 SNHLY, CDR2 FYNNEI. CDR3 protein: CASRPGTGGSEAQYF. CDR3 DNA sequence: TGTGCCAGCAGGCCCGGGACAGGGGGGTCCGAGGCGCAGTATTTT.

The chain employs TRBV3-1 and TRBJ2-7; the D is unclear. The germline V gene encodes CDR1 LGHDT and CDR2 YNNKEL (reference sequence). The CDR3 is 13 amino acids. The V gene lost 0 bases and the J gene lost 4 bases, with 7 bases spanning the gap. The CDR3 region is CASSQEWRYEQYF. CDR3 in DNA: TGTGCCAGCAGCCAAGAGTGGAGATACGAGCAGTACTTC.

This clonotype came up a few times. V gene TRBV24-1 combines with J gene TRBJ2-5, with a possible D match to TRBD1 (6 bases). The CDR3 runs to 16 residues. The germline V gene has CDR1 KGHDR and CDR2 SFDVKD. V lost 5 bases and J 1 base, leaving 16 bases between the germline ends. The CDR3 DNA reads as TGTGCCACCAGTGGCCCCGAAGACAGGATCCAAGAGACCCAGTACTTC. Protein: CATSGPEDRIQETQYF.

The chain carries TRBV29-1 and TRBJ2-7; D is unresolved. This CDR3 is built from 11 residues. The germline V gene has CDR1 SQVTM and CDR2 ANQGSEA. The V end lost 7 bases, the J end lost 5 bases, and 12 bases lay between the germline ends. The CDR3 bases are TGCAGCGCCCGAATGACCCACGAGCAGTACTTC. It codes for CSARMTHEQYF.

There are many counts of this clonotype. This sequence joins TRBV20-1 and TRBJ2-7; D is possibly TRBD2 (5 bases). The germline V gene encodes CDR1 DFQATT and CDR2 SNEGSKA (reference sequence). V was pared by 6 bases and J by 2 bases, with 20 bases between. The CDR3 runs to 15 residues. CDR3 amino acids: CSARSAEGSAYEQYF. CDR3 in DNA: TGCAGTGCCAGGTCCGCTGAGGGTAGCGCCTACGAGCAGTACTTC.

CDR3 sequence reads: CASSTDNFGEAFF. The CDR3 DNA reads TGTGCCAGCAGCACCGACAATTTTGGCGAAGCTTTCTTT. The chain has TRBV7-9 and TRBJ1-1; D not certain. The CDR3 has 13 residues. V lost 5 bases and J lost 8, with 15 bases in between. Germline V gene data show CDR1 as SEHNR and CDR2 as FQNEAQ (reference sequence).

Ten or more counts support this clonotype. The V and J genes are TRBV6-6 and TRBJ2-3, with 9 bases identical to TRBD2. Trimming cost V 7 bases and J 1 base; bases outside gene matches: 6. Germline V CDR1 and CDR2: MNHNY, SVGAGI (reference sequence). The CDR3 is made up of 15 amino acids. The CDR3 reads CASTPLAGRTDTQYF. The CDR3 nucleotides are TGTGCCAGCACTCCTCTAGCGGGACGCACAGATACGCAGTATTTT.

The chain employs TRBV18 and TRBJ1-1; weak D call: TRBD1 (5 bases). Germline V gene data show CDR1 as KGHSH and CDR2 as LQKENI. Trimming removed 0 bases at V and 5 bases at J, with 16 bases between. The CDR3 is 16 residues long. CDR3 DNA sequence: TGTGCCAGCTCACCACCGAACCTGAAAGGGGCGACTGAAGCTTTCTTT. This encodes CASSPPNLKGATEAFF.

V usage is TRBV19 and J usage is TRBJ1-2; maybe TRBD1 (5 bases). The CDR3 covers 14 residues. Trimming shortened V by 6 bases and J by 8 bases, and 19 bases separated the two germline ends. Per the germline V gene, CDR1 is LNHDA and CDR2 is SQIVND (reference sequence). The CDR3 spells CASSPRGAVGGYTF. DNA for the CDR3: TGTGCCAGTAGCCCACGTGGGGCAGTTGGAGGCTACACCTTC.

V and J are TRBV12-5 and TRBJ1-6, with 8 bases that match TRBD1. The V segment lost 1 base and the J segment 11 bases; nucleotides outside the gene matches: 7. The CDR3 has 15 residues. Germline V CDR1 and CDR2: LGHNT, FRNRAP. The CDR3 loop reads CASGLDKDRDPPLHF. CDR3 bases: TGTGCTAGTGGTTTGGACAAGGACAGGGACCCACCCCTCCACTTT.

At least ten counts were recorded for this clonotype. The rearrangement links TRBV20-1 to TRBJ2-7, with a weak D call TRBD1 (5 bases). In germline, CDR1 is DFQATT, CDR2 SNEGSKA (reference sequence). The CDR3 contains 14 residues. Trimming removed 2 bases from V and 3 bases from J, with 14 bases in between. The CDR3 region is CSARFDRSSYEQYF. CDR3 DNA: TGCAGTGCTAGATTTGACAGATCCAGCTACGAGCAGTACTTC.

The chain uses TRBV14 and TRBJ2-4, with TRBD2 matching 11 bases. In germline, CDR1 is SGHDN, CDR2 FVKESK. V dropped 1 base and J dropped 0; count of bases not matched to a gene: 2. The CDR3 runs 17 residues. The CDR3 coding sequence is TGTGCCAGCAGCCAAGGGGGACTAGCGGAAGCCAAAAACATTCAGTACTTC. Translation: CASSQGGLAEAKNIQYF.

There are a few counts of this clonotype. V usage is TRBV30 and J usage is TRBJ1-2; D is unresolved. In germline, CDR1 is GTSNPN, CDR2 SVGIG (reference sequence). V lost 0 bases and J lost 3, with 8 bases in between. The CDR3 has 13 residues. The CDR3 coding sequence is TGTGCCTGGAGTGTACTGGGTTACTATGGCTACACCTTC. Its translation is CAWSVLGYYGYTF.

Concerning this clonotype: Being one base from a much bigger clone, this may be a read error. The V and J genes are TRBV7-2 and TRBJ2-5, with D possibly matching TRBD2 (6 bases). This CDR3 is built from 14 residues. Germline assignment: CDR1 SGHTA and CDR2 FQGNSA. The CDR3 DNA follows: TGTGCCATCAGCTTGGGCGGGGTCGAGGAGACCCAGTACTTC. It encodes CAISLGGVEETQYF.

The chain has TRBV20-1 and TRBJ1-4; D unresolved. CDR1 is DFQATT, CDR2 SNEGSKA, per germline (reference sequence). Between the trimmed V and J ends, which lost 2 bases and 2 bases, there was a span of 9 bases. This CDR3 region has 14 residues. In DNA form, the CDR3 reads TGCAGTGCTAGAACGGGGTCTACTAATGAAAAACTGTTTTTT. Its translation: CSARTGSTNEKLFF.

V gene TRBV20-1 combines with J gene TRBJ2-7, with 8 bases matching TRBD2. Losses at the gene ends were 3 bases for V and 6 bases for J; bases not matched to a gene: 16. This CDR3 contains 16 residues. The germline V gene encodes CDR1 DFQATT and CDR2 SNEGSKA (reference sequence). CDR3 sequence reads: CSARGGGAGVLGEQYF. Written as DNA, the CDR3 is TGCAGTGCTAGGGGTGGAGGAGCGGGAGTTCTGGGCGAGCAGTACTTC.

This clonotype was seen more than once but under ten times. This chain links TRBV25-1 with TRBJ1-6; no reliable D call. Trimming left V 4 bases short and J 8 bases short, with 9 bases between. The CDR3 runs to 13 residues. Germline lookup yields CDR1 MGHDK and CDR2 SYGVNS. The CDR3 region is CASSGLQDSPLHF. CDR3 bases: TGTGCCAGCAGTGGCCTCCAGGATTCACCCCTCCACTTT.

This clonotype came up many times. The rearrangement links TRBV28 to TRBJ2-6; 8 positions agree with TRBD1. Trimming at V came to 7 bases and at J to 0 bases, leaving 11 bases not matched to a gene. In germline, CDR1 is MDHEN, CDR2 SYDVKM. This CDR3 has 18 amino acids. The CDR3 DNA sequence: TGTGCCAGCATAAGGACAGGGTTGGCGTACTCTGGGGCCAACGTCCTGACTTTC. The encoded protein is CASIRTGLAYSGANVLTF. Full variable domain (remainder filled in from reference TRBV28 and TRBJ2-6): DVKVTQSSRYLVKRTGEKVFLECVQDMDHENMFWYRQDPGLGLRLIYFSYDVKMKEKGDIPEGYSVSREKKERFSLILESASTNQTSMYLCASIRTGLAYSGANVLTFGAGSRLTVL.

In this sample, this clonotype turned up many times. The gene calls are TRBV11-3 and TRBJ2-1; 8 nucleotides align to TRBD2. The CDR3 totals 16 residues. With V trimmed by 5 bases and J by 0 bases, 6 bases remained unmatched. In germline, CDR1 is SGHNT, CDR2 YENEEA. The chain's CDR3 is CASSPGSGVSYNEQFF. DNA for the CDR3: TGTGCCAGCAGCCCAGGTAGCGGGGTCTCCTACAATGAGCAGTTCTTC. Full variable domain (missing parts from reference TRBV11-3 and TRBJ2-1): EAGVVQSPRYKIIEKKQPVAFWCNPISGHNTLYWYLQNLGQGPELLIRYENEEAVDDSQLPKDRFSAERLKGVDSTLKIQPAELGDSAVYLCASSPGSGVSYNEQFFGPGTRLTVL.

The CDR3 sequence is CASSFETTSYNEQFF. The DNA of the CDR3 is TGTGCCAGCAGCTTTGAGACTACGTCCTACAATGAGCAGTTCTTC. J is TRBJ2-1 and V is TRBV7-2; tentative D call: TRBD2 (5 bases). The V end lost 3 bases, the J end lost 1 base, and 10 bases lay between the germline ends. There are 15 residues in the CDR3. The germline CDR1 and CDR2 sequences are SGHTA and FQGNSA.